The 25 T cell receptor beta chains below come from one sample, sequenced in a study of regulatory T cells in long-lasting Graves disease. The time point is: persistent/refractory GD, antithyroid drugs over 5 years with positive TRAb. The TCR library used RNA extracted from PBMCs. TCR beta libraries were built with iRepertoire HTBI primers and Arm-PCR of CDR3 regions. TCRdb re-analysed the multiplex PCR reads in MiXCR, keeping a single row per CDR3 protein. The sample has hundreds of thousands of distinct CDR3 sequences; around a fifth are singletons. This specimen was peripheral blood mononuclear cells (PBMCs), taken when the disease was refractory, from a patient treated with antithyroid drugs. The source of these receptors is a female donor with Graves disease.

The V call is TRBV9, the J call TRBJ2-7; D is perhaps TRBD1 (5 bases). The V and J ends lost 3 bases and 3 bases respectively, with 7 bases between them. From germline, CDR1 is SGDLS and CDR2 YYNGEE. The CDR3 length is 12 residues. This chain's CDR3 is CASSGGNYEQYF. The CDR3 DNA sequence: TGTGCCAGCAGCGGGGGCAACTACGAGCAGTACTTC.

This clonotype has just a few counts. The chain is built from TRBV29-1 and TRBJ2-2, with D possibly matching TRBD2 (5 bases). The V end was cut by 7 bases, the J end by 1 base, with 13 bases between. The CDR3 is made up of 14 amino acids. Germline-derived CDR1 and CDR2 are SQVTM and ANQGSEA. CDR3 sequence reads: CSALRTENTGELFF. For the CDR3, the DNA is TGCAGCGCCCTGAGGACTGAGAACACCGGGGAGCTGTTTTTT.

This clonotype was detected only a few times. The rearrangement links TRBV3-1 to TRBJ2-5; D is ambiguous. The CDR3 consists of 15 residues. Germline CDR1 is LGHDT and CDR2 is YNNKEL (reference sequence). V was clipped by 5 bases and J by 1 base, with 14 bases between them. The CDR3 protein is CASSGPRWSQETQYF. The CDR3 nucleotides are TGTGCCAGCAGCGGTCCGCGCTGGAGCCAAGAGACCCAGTACTTC.

With respect to this clonotype: A read error may account for a junction end that differs from germline. The CDR3 nucleotides are TGTGCCGGCAGTTTTTACGGCAACCAGCCCCAGCATTTT. Its protein product is CAGSFYGNQPQHF. V is TRBV27 and J is TRBJ1-5; D remains ambiguous. Germline values: CDR1 MNHEY, CDR2 SMNVEV (reference sequence). The CDR3 covers 13 residues.

This clonotype occurred a few times. The chain carries TRBV9 and TRBJ1-2; D remains ambiguous. Germline loops: CDR1 SGDLS, CDR2 YYNGEE. Between the trimmed V and J ends, which lost 3 bases and 7 bases, there was a span of 16 bases. CDR3 length: 14 residues. The CDR3 reads CASSELYAEGGYTF. The CDR3, as DNA: TGTGCCAGCAGCGAATTGTATGCTGAGGGTGGCTACACCTTC.

This clonotype was recorded a few times. This chain joins TRBV5-6 and TRBJ2-5; 14 nucleotides line up with TRBD2. This CDR3 is built from 18 residues. Looked up from germline, CDR1 is SGHDT and CDR2 is YYEEEE. Losses at the gene ends were 3 bases for V and 1 base for J; bases not matched to a gene: 8. The CDR3 nucleotides read TGTGCCAGCAGCTCGAGAAGACTAGCGGGGGGGCTCCAAGAGACCCAGTACTTC. Translating it yields CASSSRRLAGGLQETQYF.

V gene TRBV7-9 combines with J gene TRBJ2-7; 7 positions match TRBD2. This CDR3 has 12 amino acids. J lost 5 bases, V lost 6 bases, and 4 bases had no gene match. From germline, CDR1 is SEHNR and CDR2 FQNEAQ (reference sequence). DNA of the CDR3: TGTGCCAGCAGTCCAGGGAGGGACGAGCAGTACTTC. It yields the protein CASSPGRDEQYF.

This sequence joins TRBV5-1 and TRBJ2-5, with 11 bases that match TRBD2. The junction had 2 bases not matched to a gene; V was cut back by 4 bases and J by 3 bases. In germline, CDR1 is SGHRS, CDR2 YFSETQ. CDR3 length: 14 residues. The CDR3 reads CASSTGLAEETQYF. As DNA, the CDR3 is TGCGCCAGCAGCACGGGACTAGCGGAAGAGACCCAGTACTTC. Looking up the rest from reference TRBV5-1 and TRBJ2-5 gives the full variable domain: KAGVTQTPRYLIKTRGQQVTLSCSPISGHRSVSWYQQTPGQGLQFLFEYFSETQRNKGNFPGRFSGRQFSNSRSEMNVSTLELGDSALYLCASSTGLAEETQYFGPGTRLLVL.

The sample holds many counts of this clonotype. The gene calls are TRBV7-2 and TRBJ2-5, with 9 bases lining up with TRBD1. CDR3 length: 15 amino acids. The germline gives CDR1 SGHTA, CDR2 FQGNSA. With V trimmed by 5 bases and J by 4 bases, 8 bases remained unmatched. CDR3 protein: CASSLQGQGGETQYF. Here the CDR3 DNA reads TGTGCCAGCAGCCTCCAGGGACAGGGAGGAGAGACCCAGTACTTC.

This chain links TRBV4-2 with TRBJ2-7, with a weak D call TRBD1 (5 bases). The CDR3 is 13 residues long. Deletions cut 3 bases from V and 3 bases from J, with 9 bases between. Germline values: CDR1 LGHNA, CDR2 YNFKEQ. The CDR3: CASSHKRGYEQYF. CDR3 nucleotides: TGTGCCAGCAGCCATAAAAGGGGCTACGAGCAGTACTTC.

A few counts support this clonotype. The V and J genes are TRBV2 and TRBJ2-1, with D maybe TRBD2 (6 bases). The CDR3 has 15 amino acids. Germline V CDR1 and CDR2: SNHLY, FYNNEI. The V end was cut by 3 bases, the J end by 5 bases, with 14 bases between. The CDR3, as DNA: TGTGCCAGCAGTGACTGGGGCGCTAGCGACAATGAGCAGTTCTTC. Its protein product is CASSDWGASDNEQFF.

This clonotype was counted only a few times. CDR3 sequence: CASSLGRGRTGELFF. CDR3 bases: TGTGCCAGCAGCTTAGGCAGGGGGCGAACCGGGGAGCTGTTTTTT. J is TRBJ2-2 and V is TRBV7-8; 8 bases agree with TRBD1. The length of the CDR3 is 15 residues. Trimming removed 1 base from V and 5 bases from J; junction bases left unmatched: 3. Per germline, CDR1 SGHVS and CDR2 FQNEAQ.

This clonotype occurred many times. V is TRBV12-3 or TRBV12-4 and J is TRBJ1-3, with D unclear. The CDR3 contains 13 residues. The V and J ends lost 1 base and 4 bases respectively, with 5 bases between them. Here the CDR3 DNA reads TGTGCCAGCAGTTTAGGACTCGGAAACACCATATATTTT. The encoded protein is CASSLGLGNTIYF.

This clonotype was found a few times. The chain joins TRBV27 to TRBJ1-1; the D is unclear. V was pared by 3 bases and J by 3 bases, with 8 bases between. The CDR3 contains 13 residues. Germline assignment: CDR1 MNHEY and CDR2 SMNVEV (reference sequence). CDR3 loop: CASSFTKDTEAFF. DNA of the CDR3: TGTGCCAGCAGTTTCACCAAGGACACTGAAGCTTTCTTT.

This rearrangement joins TRBV28 to TRBJ1-5, with D possibly matching TRBD1 (5 bases). Looked up from germline, CDR1 is MDHEN and CDR2 is SYDVKM. The CDR3 totals 13 residues. Trimming cost V 7 bases and J 10 bases, with 17 bases left between them. This CDR3 is CASTSGRARPQHF. In DNA form, the CDR3 reads TGTGCCAGCACTTCTGGCAGGGCCCGTCCCCAGCATTTT.

This clonotype was counted many times. The chain joins TRBV7-2 to TRBJ1-1; D is undetermined. The CDR3 consists of 12 residues. The germline V gene has CDR1 SGHTA and CDR2 FQGNSA. V gave up 4 bases and J gave up 4 bases, with 7 bases separating them. CDR3 amino acids: CASSWVATEAFF. DNA for the CDR3: TGTGCCAGCAGCTGGGTGGCCACTGAAGCTTTCTTT.

This clonotype was seen many times. The chain carries TRBV20-1 and TRBJ1-5; 11 bases fit TRBD1. The germline gives CDR1 DFQATT, CDR2 SNEGSKA (reference sequence). The CDR3 covers 15 residues. V dropped 5 bases and J dropped 0; count of bases not matched to a gene: 3. The CDR3 region has the DNA TGCAGTGCTGGACAGGGGGCTAATAGCAATCAGCCCCAGCATTTT. Amino acid sequence: CSAGQGANSNQPQHF.

The rearrangement joins TRBV7-2 to TRBJ2-3, with 10 bases lining up with TRBD1. Trimming at V came to 4 bases and at J to 6 bases, leaving 13 bases not matched to a gene. Per the germline V gene, CDR1 is SGHTA and CDR2 is FQGNSA. The CDR3 length is 17 residues. CDR3 sequence (DNA): TGTGCCAGCAGCTCCGGACAGGGGGGAAGTGGAACTGATACGCAGTATTTT. This sequence encodes CASSSGQGGSGTDTQYF.

Concerning this clonotype: The conserved phenylalanine or tryptophan is not found at the CDR3 terminus, so this likely reflects a read error. The DNA is omitted, as the CDR3 cannot be located on it reliably, and the CDR3 follows TCRdb's listing. The rearrangement links TRBV10-3 to TRBJ2-7; the table's D call, TRBD2, has no DNA check behind it. With termini counted, the CDR3 has 13 amino acids. CDR1 and CDR2 (germline): ENHRY, SYGVKD. The CDR3 is CAISESESGPGGL.

This clonotype has a handful of counts. V gene TRBV28 combines with J gene TRBJ1-1; tentative D call: TRBD1 (6 bases). There are 12 residues in the CDR3. The V gene's germline CDR1 is MDHEN and CDR2 SYDVKM. The V gene lost 6 bases and the J gene lost 6 bases, with 11 bases spanning the gap. As DNA, the CDR3 is TGTGCCAGCAGCCCCGGGGGCTCTGAAGCTTTCTTT. It yields the protein CASSPGGSEAFF.

A word on this clonotype: A clone one base away is much larger, so this may be a read error. V usage is TRBV7-9 and J usage is TRBJ1-2; D gene unclear. The ends were cut back, 1 base at V and 6 bases at J, with 15 bases in the middle. CDR3 length: 15 amino acids. Germline CDR1 and CDR2: SEHNR and FQNEAQ (reference sequence). For the CDR3, the DNA is TGTGCCAGCAGCTTAGATACGGGGAGCCCCAATGGCTACACCTTC. It translates to CASSLDTGSPNGYTF.

The gene calls are TRBV20-1 and TRBJ2-2, with 11 positions matching TRBD2. There are 14 residues in the CDR3. The ends lost 4 bases at V and 5 bases at J; junction bases unmatched: 3. CDR1 is DFQATT and CDR2 is SNEGSKA in the germline V gene (reference sequence). For the CDR3, the DNA is TGCAGTGCTATTAGCGGGGGGGCAACCGGGGAGCTGTTTTTT. This sequence encodes CSAISGGATGELFF.

This clonotype was recorded a few times. The CDR3: CSASTGHFSGNTIYF. The CDR3 DNA reads TGCAGTGCTAGCACAGGACATTTCTCTGGAAACACCATATATTTT. This chain connects TRBV20-1 to TRBJ1-3; possible D gene TRBD1, 5 bases. The CDR3 runs 15 residues. Per the germline V gene, CDR1 is DFQATT and CDR2 is SNEGSKA (reference sequence). V lost 3 bases and J 0 bases, leaving 12 bases between the germline ends.

This clonotype was counted at least ten times. This rearrangement joins TRBV7-9 to TRBJ1-1, with D hard to call. The V gene lost 3 bases and the J gene lost 5 bases, with 10 bases spanning the gap. CDR1 is SEHNR and CDR2 is FQNEAQ in the germline V gene (reference sequence). The CDR3 consists of 13 residues. In DNA, the CDR3 is TGTGCCAGCAGCTTTACAGAGTTGACTGAAGCTTTCTTT. Translating gives CASSFTELTEAFF.

This clonotype was detected many times. V usage is TRBV28 and J usage is TRBJ2-7, with 12 nucleotides matching TRBD2. V gave up 3 bases and J gave up 7 bases; unmatched junction bases: 10. This CDR3 region has 16 residues. CDR1 is MDHEN, CDR2 SYDVKM, per germline. The CDR3 nucleotides are TGTGCCAGCAGTTTGGCGTCTAGCGGGAGGGTACGGGAGCAGTACTTC. The encoded protein is CASSLASSGRVREQYF.